This T cell receptor (beta chain) was captured by sequencing in a study of T cell repertoires in cytomegalovirus infection. Study summary: Both a matching HLA type and CMV infection were indicated by public TCR beta signatures. Study-level points and caveats: Across the ex vivo response, the dominant clonotypes were HLA-C-restricted CMV-specific TCR beta clonotypes.

CDR1 and CDR2 (germline): SGHDN, FVKESK. Unmatched junction bases numbered 4, after V lost 0 bases and J lost 8 bases. The CDR3 is 15 residues long. This clonotype was seen only a few times. Antigen unknown. Via MiXCR, TCRdb re-called the reads, giving one row per CDR3 protein. Of 200,000 to 250,000 distinct CDR3 sequences in the sample, roughly 20% are singletons; the top ten hold around a sixth. The clonotype was recovered from a human donor in good health (CMV status not recorded). Some clones in this sample may be carry-over from other donors' samples. Sequencing input: CD8+ T cells from PBMCs. The chain carries TRBV14 and TRBJ1-6; 7 bases are shared with TRBD1. The CDR3 region is CASSQETGFYSPLHF. CDR3 bases: TGTGCCAGCAGCCAAGAGACAGGGTTTTATTCACCCCTCCACTTT.